These 5 T cell receptor beta chains were sequenced from one sample in a study of cytomegalovirus exposure and HLA in healthy donors. Amplification used 60 Vbeta primers and 13 Jbeta primers. Clones were sequenced by immunoSEQ multiplex PCR, and TCRdb holds only the in-frame ones, with some missing. The specimen's table records 110,000 to 150,000 clones. The sample was PBMCs. The receptors come from a man aged 35-49 years in good health and CMV-seronegative.

Worth noting for this clone: Other DNA sequences within the sample encode an identical CDR3. The J gene is TRBJ1-2, the V gene TRBV7-9; tentative D call: TRBD1 (6 bases). The CDR3 covers 14 residues. Germline-derived CDR1 and CDR2 are SEHNR and FQNEAQ (reference sequence). Trimming shortened V by 3 bases and J by 4 bases, and 12 bases separated the two germline ends. The CDR3 loop reads CASSLGQGSYGYTF. DNA of the CDR3: TGTGCCAGCAGCTTGGGGCAGGGGAGCTATGGCTACACCTTC.

V is TRBV2 and J is TRBJ1-6; no reliable D call. V was cut by 1 base and J by 7 bases, with 8 bases left in between. CDR3 length equals 14 residues. Germline assignment: CDR1 SNHLY and CDR2 FYNNEI. The CDR3: CASSEEGENSPLHF. DNA of the CDR3: TGTGCCAGCAGTGAAGAGGGAGAGAATTCACCCCTCCACTTT.

The chain joins TRBV19 to TRBJ1-1, with TRBD1 as a possible D gene (5 bases). Germline loops: CDR1 LNHDA, CDR2 SQIVND (reference sequence). The CDR3 is 14 amino acids. V was clipped by 8 bases and J by 0 bases, with 13 bases between them. CDR3 sequence (DNA): TGTGCCAGTGGAGGAGGGGTAATGAACACTGAAGCTTTCTTT. This translates into CASGGGVMNTEAFF.

J is TRBJ1-4 and V is TRBV18; D not certain. The CDR3 is 15 amino acids. CDR1 KGHSH and CDR2 LQKENI come from the germline V gene. The V end lost 5 bases, the J end lost 3 bases, and 13 bases lay between the germline ends. Here the CDR3 DNA reads TGTGCCAGCTCAACTATCGGGTTGGCTAATGAAAAACTGTTTTTT. It specifies CASSTIGLANEKLFF.

In the case of this clone: Other nucleotide sequences from this sample produce the same CDR3. V and J are TRBV7-2 and TRBJ2-7, with D possibly being TRBD1 (7 bases). The V end lost 4 bases, the J end lost 0 bases, and 19 bases lay between the germline ends. The CDR3 sequence is 17 residues long. The germline V gene has CDR1 SGHTA and CDR2 FQGNSA. The CDR3 nucleotides are TGTGCCAGCAGCTCAACGCTCAGACAGGGAGGCTCCTACGAGCAGTACTTC. This codes for CASSSTLRQGGSYEQYF.